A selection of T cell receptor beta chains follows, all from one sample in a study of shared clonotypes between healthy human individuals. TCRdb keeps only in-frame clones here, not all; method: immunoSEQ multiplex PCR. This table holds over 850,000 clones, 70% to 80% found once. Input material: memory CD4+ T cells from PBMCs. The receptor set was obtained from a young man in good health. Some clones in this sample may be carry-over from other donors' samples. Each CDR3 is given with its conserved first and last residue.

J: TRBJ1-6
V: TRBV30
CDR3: CAWSNTGSSPLHF

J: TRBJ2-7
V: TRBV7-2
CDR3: CASSPDRAYYEQYF

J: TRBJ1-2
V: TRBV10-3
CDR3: CAISDGVGYTF

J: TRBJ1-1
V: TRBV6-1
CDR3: CASTLDFSSTEAFF

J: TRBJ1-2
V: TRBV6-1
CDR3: CASSEVVGQDGYTF

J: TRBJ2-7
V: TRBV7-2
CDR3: CASSYRSTYEQYF

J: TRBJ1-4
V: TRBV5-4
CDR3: CASSLPGQGGEKLFF

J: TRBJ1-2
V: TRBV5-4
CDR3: CASSWIGQNYGYTF

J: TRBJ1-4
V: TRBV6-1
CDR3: CASSQFNEKLFF

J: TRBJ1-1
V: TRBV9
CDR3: CASSVGPENTEAFF

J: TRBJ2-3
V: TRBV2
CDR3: CASSPKSGHTDTQYF

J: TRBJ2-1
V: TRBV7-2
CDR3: CATTGATAEQFF

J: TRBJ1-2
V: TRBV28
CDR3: CASSLLQGKNYGYTF

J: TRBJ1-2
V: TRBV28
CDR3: CASIKQGLGYTF

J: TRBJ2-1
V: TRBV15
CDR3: CATSRGGESRFF

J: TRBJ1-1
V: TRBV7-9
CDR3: CASSPRGITEAFF

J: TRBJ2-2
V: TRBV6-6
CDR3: CASKESGSSGELFF

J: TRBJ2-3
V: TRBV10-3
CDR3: CAITRREVDTQYF

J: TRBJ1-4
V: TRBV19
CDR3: CASSISRSGTGGEKLFF

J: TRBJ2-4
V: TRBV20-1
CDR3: CSARPGNIQYF

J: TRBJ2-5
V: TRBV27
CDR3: CASSLRGIDRFQETQYF

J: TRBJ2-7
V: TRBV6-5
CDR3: CASRRPGSPYEQYF

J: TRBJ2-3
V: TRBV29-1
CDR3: CSVGSRTDTQYF

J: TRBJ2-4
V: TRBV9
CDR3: CASSATQGLAKNIEYF

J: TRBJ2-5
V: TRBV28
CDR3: CASSFLIRETQYF

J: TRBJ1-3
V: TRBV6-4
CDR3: CASSDYRGGNTIYF

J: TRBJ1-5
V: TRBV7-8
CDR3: CASSSRGSQPQHF

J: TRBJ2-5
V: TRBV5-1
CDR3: CASSWVTSGQETQYF

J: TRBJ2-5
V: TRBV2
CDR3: CASRPGLADQETQYF

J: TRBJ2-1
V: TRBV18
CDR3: CASSPGLAGDGEQFF

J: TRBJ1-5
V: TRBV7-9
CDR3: CASSFGSNQPQHF

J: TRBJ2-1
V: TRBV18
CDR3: CASSPTQGSRNEQFF

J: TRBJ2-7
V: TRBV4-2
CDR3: CASSRPGTDSYEQYF

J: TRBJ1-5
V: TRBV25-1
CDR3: CASRADGDQPQHF

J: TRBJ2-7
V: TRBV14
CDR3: CASSQDSFFASGRSGSYEQYF

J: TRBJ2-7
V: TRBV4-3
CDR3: CASSQDRDATYEQYF

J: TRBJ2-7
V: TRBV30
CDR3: CAWRPDSYEQYF

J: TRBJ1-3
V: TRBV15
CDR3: CATSRGGQENTIYF

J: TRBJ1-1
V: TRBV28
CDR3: CASVSSPADTEAFF

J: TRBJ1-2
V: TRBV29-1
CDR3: CSVEWAGVLGYTF

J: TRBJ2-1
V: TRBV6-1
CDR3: CASRAYSTNEQFF

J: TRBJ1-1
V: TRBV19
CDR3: CASSTFWTGENTEAFF

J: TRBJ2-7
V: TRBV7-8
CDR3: CASSLESMRGEQYF

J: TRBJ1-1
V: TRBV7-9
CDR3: CASSLGGGMNTEAFF

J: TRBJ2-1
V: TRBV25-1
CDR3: CASSVLGTAYNEQFF

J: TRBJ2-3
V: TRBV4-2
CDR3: CASSQVIGLAADTQYF

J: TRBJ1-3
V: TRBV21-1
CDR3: CAVFEDPGGNTIYF

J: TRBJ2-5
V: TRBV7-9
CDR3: CASLGLGETQYF

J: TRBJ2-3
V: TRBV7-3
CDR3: CASSLRSGTDTQYF

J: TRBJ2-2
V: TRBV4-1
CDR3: CASSQVLAGVRTGELFF

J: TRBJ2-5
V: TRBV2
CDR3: CASSVGLARAQYF

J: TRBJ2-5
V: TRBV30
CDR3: CAWMVRTEGGTQYF

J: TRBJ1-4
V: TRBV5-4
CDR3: CASRKTGTENEKLFF

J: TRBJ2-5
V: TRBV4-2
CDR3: CASSQAVSSDQETQYF

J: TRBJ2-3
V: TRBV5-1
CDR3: CASRLGAGALTDTQYF